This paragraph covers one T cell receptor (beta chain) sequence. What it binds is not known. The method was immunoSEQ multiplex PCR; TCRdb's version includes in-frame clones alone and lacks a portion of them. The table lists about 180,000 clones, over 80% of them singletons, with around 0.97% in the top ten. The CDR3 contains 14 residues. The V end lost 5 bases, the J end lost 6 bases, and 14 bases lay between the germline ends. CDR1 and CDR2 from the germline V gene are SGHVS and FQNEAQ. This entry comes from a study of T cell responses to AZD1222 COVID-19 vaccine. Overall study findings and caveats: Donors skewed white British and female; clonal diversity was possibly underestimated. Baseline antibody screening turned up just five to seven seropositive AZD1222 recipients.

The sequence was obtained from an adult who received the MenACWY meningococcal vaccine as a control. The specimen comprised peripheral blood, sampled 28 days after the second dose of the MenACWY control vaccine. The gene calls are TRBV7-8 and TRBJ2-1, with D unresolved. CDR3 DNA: TGTGCCAGCAGCCCAGGAACAGCGAGCAATGAGCAGTTCTTC. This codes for CASSPGTASNEQFF.